Each of the 19 T cell receptor beta chains below was sequenced from the same sample in a study of T cells after yellow fever vaccination (dated by TCRdb to between 2018 and 2020). Receptor amplification or capture employed 5' RACE. Sequencing took place on an Illumina HiSeq 2500. TCRdb applied fastp at Q25 and MiXCR to the public reads, then kept only in-frame beta chains. Under each unique CDR3 protein, matching rows form one entry showing the most common genes and DNA. This sample has around 500,000 distinct CDR3 sequences in its table, and roughly a fifth of those were observed once. The top ten clones comprise around 16% of the sample. The treatment or condition label of this sample denotes: live attenuated yellow fever vaccine strain. Source: PBMCs, taken roughly 20 days after the first yellow fever vaccination. These receptors were taken from a man younger than 35 who received the YFV17D yellow fever vaccine.

The chain carries TRBV7-2 and TRBJ2-3; 8 nucleotides match TRBD2. J gave up 4 bases and V 3 bases, and 6 bases lay outside the gene matches. Per the germline V gene, CDR1 is SGHTA and CDR2 is FQGNSA. The CDR3 is 15 residues long. CDR3 DNA sequence: TGTGCCAGCAGCTTTTCCGGGGGGGCCCCAGATACGCAGTATTTT. This sequence encodes CASSFSGGAPDTQYF.

This chain joins TRBV5-1 and TRBJ2-6; D perhaps matches TRBD1 (5 bases). The CDR3 runs to 16 residues. Germline V gene sequence: CDR1 SGHRS, CDR2 YFSETQ. Trimming stripped 4 bases from V and 0 bases from J, with 11 bases between. The CDR3 sequence: CASSTSTGSGANVLTF. In nucleotides, the CDR3 is TGCGCCAGCAGCACCTCAACAGGCTCTGGGGCCAACGTCCTGACTTTC.

This clonotype was observed once. This chain uses TRBV6-1 with TRBJ2-5, with D perhaps matching TRBD2 (5 bases). The CDR3 spans 15 residues. The V end lost 4 bases, the J end lost 1 base, and 13 bases lay between the germline ends. In germline, CDR1 is MNHNS, CDR2 SASEGT. CDR3 nucleotides: TGTGCCAGCAGTGCGGCGGGCGCGGGCCAAGAGACCCAGTACTTC. Translating gives CASSAAGAGQETQYF.

This clonotype was seen a handful of times. The V gene is TRBV7-9, the J gene TRBJ2-1, with TRBD2 matching 11 bases. The CDR3 is 15 amino acids. Germline-derived CDR1 and CDR2 are SEHNR and FQNEAQ (reference sequence). Unmatched junction bases numbered 6, after V lost 5 bases and J lost 6 bases. The CDR3 DNA follows: TGTGCCAGCAGCCCAACTAGCGGGGGTAGCAATGAGCAGTTCTTC. Its translation is CASSPTSGGSNEQFF. Full variable domain (rest looked up from reference TRBV7-9 and TRBJ2-1): DTGVSQNPRHKITKRGQNVTFRCDPISEHNRLYWYRQTLGQGPEFLTYFQNEAQLEKSRLLSDRFSAERPKGSFSTLEIQRTEQGDSAMYLCASSPTSGGSNEQFFGPGTRLTVL.

The genes are TRBV30 and TRBJ2-4, with D perhaps matching TRBD1 or TRBD2 (5 bases each). V was clipped by 2 bases and J by 13 bases, with 12 bases between them. The CDR3 loop spans 11 amino acids. From germline, CDR1 is GTSNPN and CDR2 SVGIG (reference sequence). This CDR3 reads CAWSMGTRQYF. The CDR3 bases are TGTGCCTGGAGTATGGGGACCCGGCAGTACTTC.

This clonotype came up a few times. The chain uses TRBV12-3 or TRBV12-4 and TRBJ1-6; TRBD1 matches at 10 bases. This CDR3 spans 15 amino acids. The V segment lost 5 bases and the J segment 9 bases; nucleotides outside the gene matches: 7. CDR3 protein: CASSPRTGGGSPLHF. The CDR3 coding sequence is TGTGCCAGCAGTCCCCGGACAGGGGGAGGTTCACCCCTCCACTTT.

The chain links TRBV29-1 to TRBJ2-1; D possibly corresponds to TRBD1 (5 bases). Trimming took off 6 bases at V and 5 bases at J, with 17 bases between the two ends. Germline CDR1 and CDR2: SQVTM and ANQGSEA. This CDR3 region has 14 residues. The CDR3 loop is CSVSRAPRDNEQFF. The CDR3 DNA is TGCAGCGTCAGCAGGGCCCCCAGGGACAATGAGCAGTTCTTC.

The chain links TRBV6-1 to TRBJ1-2; D remains unclear. This CDR3 is 16 amino acids long. The V gene lost 8 bases and the J gene lost 1 base, with 20 bases spanning the gap. From germline, CDR1 is MNHNS and CDR2 SASEGT. DNA for the CDR3: TGTGCCAGCTGGGGAGAGCTCAAGCTCGATAACTATGGCTACACCTTC. Residues: CASWGELKLDNYGYTF.

The genes are TRBV5-1 and TRBJ2-2, with D perhaps matching TRBD2 (6 bases). Germline CDR1 SGHRS, CDR2 YFSETQ. Between the trimmed V and J ends, which lost 4 bases and 0 bases, there was a span of 10 bases. The CDR3 sequence is 15 residues long. The DNA of the CDR3 is TGCGCCAGCAGCGCGGGACGGGCGAACACCGGGGAGCTGTTTTTT. Translation: CASSAGRANTGELFF.

As regards this clonotype: A read error may be the cause here, since a much bigger clone is one base away. The chain couples TRBV27 to TRBJ2-1; D is unresolved. Between the trimmed V and J ends, which lost 1 base and 12 bases, there was a span of 19 bases. The CDR3 extends over 15 amino acids. Per germline, CDR1 MNHEY and CDR2 SMNVEV (reference sequence). CDR3 sequence reads: CASSLLAPKWGGQFF. CDR3 bases: TGTGCCAGCAGTTTATTGGCGCCCAAATGGGGTGGGCAGTTCTTC.

V is TRBV20-1 and J is TRBJ1-5; no definite D call. V lost 8 bases and J lost 6, with 8 bases in between. Per the germline V gene, CDR1 is DFQATT and CDR2 is SNEGSKA (reference sequence). The CDR3 sequence is 10 residues long. CDR3 DNA: TGCAGTTCCCCCAGTCAGCCCCAGCATTTT. Its protein product is CSSPSQPQHF.

This clonotype was picked up a small number of times. The chain recombines TRBV6-1 with TRBJ2-7; 9 nucleotides align to TRBD1. J lost 5 bases, V lost 4 bases, and 9 bases had no gene match. The CDR3 is 15 residues long. CDR1 is MNHNS and CDR2 is SASEGT in the germline V gene. CDR3: CASSGGTGSFDEQYF. CDR3 in DNA: TGTGCCAGCAGTGGGGGGACAGGGTCCTTCGACGAGCAGTACTTC.

The V gene is TRBV5-5, the J gene TRBJ2-7, with D possibly being TRBD2 (5 bases). The germline V gene encodes CDR1 SGHKS and CDR2 YYEKEE (reference sequence). This CDR3 is 16 amino acids long. The ends were cut back, 4 bases at V and 2 bases at J, with 19 bases in the middle. The CDR3 loop is CASSLQRGMRTYEQYF. The DNA for the CDR3 is TGTGCCAGCAGCCTACAGCGAGGGATGAGGACCTACGAGCAGTACTTC.

This clonotype turned up a few times. Because it lacks the conserved phenylalanine or tryptophan at the end, this CDR3 is likely a read error. It is unclear where the CDR3 begins or ends on the DNA, so no DNA is shown, and the CDR3 is as TCRdb lists it. The J gene is TRBJ2-1, the V gene TRBV30; the table gives TRBD2 as D, unverified against the DNA. Ends included, the CDR3 has 15 residues. Germline V gives CDR1 GTSNPN, CDR2 SVGIG (reference sequence). The CDR3 spells CAWSVQRGGLAPVSI.

The gene calls are TRBV7-2 and TRBJ2-1; perhaps TRBD2 as D (6 bases). This CDR3 has 11 amino acids. Trimming removed 5 bases at V and 9 bases at J, with 8 bases between. The germline CDR1 and CDR2 sequences are SGHTA and FQGNSA. CDR3 bases: TGTGCCAGCAGCCAGACTAGTGAGCAGTTCTTC. Protein sequence: CASSQTSEQFF.

As DNA, the CDR3 is TGCAGTGCCCGACCTTCCTGGGACTCTGGAAACACCATATATTTT. This translates into CSARPSWDSGNTIYF. The chain uses TRBV20-1 and TRBJ1-3; no definite D call. Germline V lookup: CDR1 DFQATT, CDR2 SNEGSKA (reference sequence). This CDR3 has 15 residues. Deletions cut 6 bases from V and 0 bases from J, with 15 bases between.

This clonotype was observed a handful of times. The chain carries TRBV10-3 and TRBJ2-6, with 8 bases lining up with TRBD2. From germline, CDR1 is ENHRY and CDR2 SYGVKD. This CDR3 is 20 amino acids long. V dropped 3 bases and J dropped 4; count of bases not matched to a gene: 17. The CDR3 protein is CAISDPTGGAGSGGANVLTF. The CDR3 DNA follows: TGTGCCATCAGTGACCCAACGGGAGGGGCAGGAAGTGGAGGGGCCAACGTCCTGACTTTC.

This clonotype has only a few counts. The chain employs TRBV19 and TRBJ2-1, with D perhaps TRBD1 (5 bases). V lost 7 bases, J lost 3 bases, and 16 bases lay in between. The CDR3 covers 15 residues. The germline V gene has CDR1 LNHDA and CDR2 SQIVND (reference sequence). The CDR3 protein is CASNPQGAGYNEQFF. The CDR3 DNA is TGTGCCAGTAACCCCCAGGGCGCCGGCTACAATGAGCAGTTCTTC.

This clonotype was seen ten or more times. This chain uses TRBV2 with TRBJ2-2; D unclear. V was trimmed by 7 bases and J by 0 bases, leaving 6 bases between them. This CDR3 spans 13 amino acids. In germline, CDR1 is SNHLY, CDR2 FYNNEI. The CDR3 nucleotides are TGTGCCAGCAACCCCACGAACACCGGGGAGCTGTTTTTT. Its translation is CASNPTNTGELFF.